Below are 30 T cell receptor beta chains sequenced from a single sample in a study of T cells in lung cancer brain metastases. The table came from immunoSEQ multiplex PCR; TCRdb's copy has only in-frame clones and leaves some out. The table has about 6,700 clones, roughly 89% seen once; the top ten hold 4% to 6%. The specimen was tumor tissue from the primary lung tumor. Receptor source: a man between 50 and 59 years old with non-small cell lung cancer.

The chain has TRBV9 and TRBJ1-4; TRBD1 aligns across 8 bases. Per germline, CDR1 SGDLS and CDR2 YYNGEE. The V gene end was trimmed by 0 bases and the J gene end by 4 bases; junction bases not matched to a gene: 8. This CDR3 spans 17 amino acids. The DNA for the CDR3 is TGTGCCAGCAGCGTAGGGAGAGGACAGGGTGGTAATGAAAAACTGTTTTTT. Amino acids: CASSVGRGQGGNEKLFF.

The genes are TRBV19 and TRBJ1-5; D is ambiguous. The CDR3 has 13 amino acids. V was trimmed by 2 bases and J by 4 bases, leaving 6 bases between them. Germline values: CDR1 LNHDA, CDR2 SQIVND (reference sequence). The CDR3 region is CASSISTNQPQHF. Written as DNA, the CDR3 is TGTGCCAGTAGTATATCTACAAATCAGCCCCAGCATTTT.

V gene TRBV11-1 combines with J gene TRBJ2-3; D is possibly TRBD2 (7 bases). Trimming stripped 1 base from V and 2 bases from J, with 13 bases between. CDR3 length: 16 amino acids. Per the germline V gene, CDR1 is SGHAT and CDR2 is FQDESV (reference sequence). CDR3 in amino acids: CASSLGGGGHTDTQYF. CDR3 nucleotide sequence: TGTGCCAGCAGCTTAGGGGGCGGGGGCCACACAGATACGCAGTATTTT. Combining the CDR3 with reference TRBV11-1 and TRBJ2-3 gives the whole variable domain EAEVAQSPRYKITEKSQAVAFWCDPISGHATLYWYRQILGQGPELLVQFQDESVVDDSQLPKDRFSAERLKGVDSTLKIQPAELGDSAMYLCASSLGGGGHTDTQYFGPGTRLTVL.

This chain links TRBV11-2 with TRBJ2-5; unclear D gene. V dropped 6 bases and J dropped 2 bases, with 7 bases sitting between them. This CDR3 is 12 amino acids long. Germline assignment: CDR1 SGHAT and CDR2 FQNNGV. The CDR3 is CASSPPQETQYF. In DNA, the CDR3 is TGTGCCAGCAGTCCCCCACAAGAGACCCAGTACTTC.

V and J are TRBV6-6 and TRBJ1-4, with D possibly being TRBD1 (5 bases). This CDR3 contains 14 residues. CDR1 is MNHNY, CDR2 SVGAGI, per germline (reference sequence). Trimming cost V 10 bases and J 5 bases, with 17 bases left between them. This CDR3 reads CAIQAGTVNEKLFF. DNA for the CDR3: TGTGCCATCCAGGCCGGGACTGTCAATGAAAAACTGTTTTTT.

The gene calls are TRBV7-2 and TRBJ1-2; D is perhaps TRBD1 (6 bases). The CDR3 length is 13 residues. From germline, CDR1 is SGHTA and CDR2 FQGNSA. Deletions cut 5 bases from V and 7 bases from J, with 14 bases between. The CDR3 loop reads CASSLYPGVGYTF. In nucleotides, the CDR3 is TGTGCCAGCAGCCTCTATCCAGGGGTTGGCTACACCTTC.

The chain joins TRBV7-9 to TRBJ2-7; 7 bases fit TRBD1. J lost 7 bases, V lost 5 bases, and 11 bases had no gene match. CDR3 length: 14 residues. Germline V lookup: CDR1 SEHNR, CDR2 FQNEAQ (reference sequence). The CDR3 nucleotides read TGTGCCAGCAGCCCGGGACAGTGGAGACGGGAGCAGTACTTC. It encodes CASSPGQWRREQYF. The full variable domain, in which reference TRBV7-9 and TRBJ2-7 provide the parts outside the CDR3, is DTGVSQNPRHKITKRGQNVTFRCDPISEHNRLYWYRQTLGQGPEFLTYFQNEAQLEKSRLLSDRFSAERPKGSFSTLEIQRTEQGDSAMYLCASSPGQWRREQYFGPGTRLTVT.

The chain employs TRBV18 and TRBJ2-1; 8 bases match TRBD1. V shed 3 bases, J shed 7 bases, and the junction held 5 bases outside the gene matches. Germline V lookup: CDR1 KGHSH, CDR2 LQKENI. This CDR3 is built from 14 residues. The CDR3 here is CASSPMTGANEQFF. For the CDR3, the DNA is TGTGCCAGCTCACCCATGACAGGGGCGAATGAGCAGTTCTTC.

The chain employs TRBV7-2 and TRBJ1-6; no clear D gene. The CDR3 runs to 15 residues. V lost 5 bases, J lost 3 bases, and 11 bases lay in between. Germline V gene lookup returns CDR1 SGHTA and CDR2 FQGNSA. CDR3 residues: CASSPGNSYNSPLHF. CDR3 DNA: TGTGCCAGCAGCCCGGGGAATAGCTATAATTCACCCCTCCACTTT.

This clone was detected once. The rearrangement links TRBV30 to TRBJ2-7, with D possibly TRBD1 on 6 matching bases. CDR3 length equals 13 residues. CDR1 and CDR2 (germline): GTSNPN, SVGIG (reference sequence). V was pared by 5 bases and J by 5 bases, with 16 bases between. The CDR3, as DNA: TGTGCCTGGGCCAGGGGTTCTAACCACGAGCAGTACTTC. Its protein is CAWARGSNHEQYF.

The chain has TRBV6-1 and TRBJ2-2; D tentatively fits TRBD1 or TRBD2 (6 bases each). This CDR3 region has 17 residues. CDR1 is MNHNS, CDR2 SASEGT, per germline. Trimming left V 4 bases short and J 5 bases short, with 20 bases between. DNA for the CDR3: TGTGCCAGCAGTGCCCCTCCGGGGGCAGGGGTAACCGGGGAGCTGTTTTTT. Translation gives CASSAPPGAGVTGELFF.

This clone was counted only a few times. The gene calls are TRBV6-1 and TRBJ1-3; D gene ambiguous. The length of the CDR3 is 17 residues. Germline values: CDR1 MNHNS, CDR2 SASEGT. The germline V and J ends were trimmed by 2 bases and 0 bases, with 14 bases remaining between them. Here the CDR3 DNA reads TGTGCCAGCAGTGAAAATCCTTGGGAGGCCTCTGGAAACACCATATATTTT. Translating gives CASSENPWEASGNTIYF.

The genes are TRBV25-1 and TRBJ1-6; possibly TRBD1 for D (5 bases). With 4 bases removed from V and 6 bases from J, the gap between germline ends came to 7 bases. This CDR3 spans 13 amino acids. Germline V gives CDR1 MGHDK, CDR2 SYGVNS. The CDR3 sequence: CASSGDGNSPLHF. The CDR3 DNA reads TGTGCCAGCAGTGGGGACGGTAATTCACCCCTCCACTTT.

This chain links TRBV10-2 with TRBJ2-1; D gene unclear. Germline loops: CDR1 WSHSY, CDR2 SAAADI. V was clipped by 2 bases and J by 15 bases, with 11 bases between them. The length of the CDR3 is 11 residues. For the CDR3, the DNA is TGCGCCAGCAGTGAGGGGTCGGGCCCGTTCTTC. It translates to CASSEGSGPFF.

V gene TRBV7-2 combines with J gene TRBJ2-7, with no clear D. The CDR3 totals 13 residues. The germline V and J ends were trimmed by 2 bases and 1 base, with 6 bases remaining between them. Germline V CDR1 and CDR2: SGHTA, FQGNSA. The DNA for the CDR3 is TGTGCCAGCAGCTTACCAGATTCCTACGAGCAGTACTTC. Amino acid sequence: CASSLPDSYEQYF.

The CDR3 DNA follows: TGCGCCAGCAGCCAAGACAGTTCAAGCACAGATACGCAGTATTTT. It codes for CASSQDSSSTDTQYF. The chain links TRBV4-1 to TRBJ2-3; no clear D gene. V was shortened by 0 bases and J by 0 bases, with 7 bases between the two germline ends. Germline loops: CDR1 MGHRA, CDR2 YSYEKL. The CDR3 consists of 15 residues.

The rearrangement uses TRBV2 and TRBJ1-1; D ambiguous. V lost 6 bases and J 1 base, leaving 12 bases between the germline ends. This CDR3 is built from 14 residues. Germline V gives CDR1 SNHLY, CDR2 FYNNEI. CDR3 amino acids: CASSERGWNTEAFF. The CDR3 coding sequence is TGTGCCAGCAGCGAACGCGGATGGAACACTGAAGCTTTCTTT.

Concerning this clone: One end of the junction is discordant with germline, which a read error may explain. The chain employs TRBV5-1 and TRBJ1-2; D gene unclear. CDR1 is SGHRS, CDR2 YFSETQ, per germline. The CDR3 has 14 residues. CDR3 coding DNA: TGCACCAGCAGCGACCCGACACCCTCCTATGGCTACACCTTC. Protein: CTSSDPTPSYGYTF.

This clone occurred once. The chain has TRBV5-6 and TRBJ1-4, with TRBD1 as a possible D gene (6 bases). Germline V lookup: CDR1 SGHDT, CDR2 YYEEEE. V lost 1 base and J 1 base, leaving 14 bases between the germline ends. This CDR3 contains 17 residues. The CDR3 reads CASSLSFWTETNEKLFF. The CDR3 DNA reads TGTGCCAGCAGCTTGTCTTTCTGGACAGAAACTAATGAAAAACTGTTTTTT.

The chain couples TRBV11-2 to TRBJ2-2; D call uncertain. Trimming shortened V by 1 base and J by 6 bases, and 3 bases separated the two germline ends. This CDR3 is 12 amino acids long. The germline V gene encodes CDR1 SGHAT and CDR2 FQNNGV. In DNA form, the CDR3 reads TGTGCCAGCAGCTTAGGTTCCGGGGAGCTGTTTTTT. Protein product: CASSLGSGELFF. The full variable domain, completed using reference TRBV11-2 and TRBJ2-2, is EAGVAQSPRYKIIEKRQSVAFWCNPISGHATLYWYQQILGQGPKLLIQFQNNGVVDDSQLPKDRFSAERLKGVDSTLKIQPAKLEDSAVYLCASSLGSGELFFGEGSRLTVL.

V is TRBV10-3 and J is TRBJ2-5, with a possible D match to TRBD1 (6 bases). This CDR3 is 18 amino acids long. Deletions cut 2 bases from V and 5 bases from J, with 24 bases between. Germline V gene data show CDR1 as ENHRY and CDR2 as SYGVKD. CDR3 in amino acids: CAISERGSTGHFTETQYF. CDR3 bases: TGTGCCATCAGTGAGAGGGGTTCGACGGGACATTTCACCGAGACCCAGTACTTC.

The rearrangement joins TRBV9 to TRBJ1-2; the D is unclear. Germline assignment: CDR1 SGDLS and CDR2 YYNGEE. This CDR3 comprises 16 residues. V was clipped by 0 bases and J by 2 bases, with 14 bases between them. Written as DNA, the CDR3 is TGTGCCAGCAGCGTAGGGGAAGCGGGGTCGAACTATGGCTACACCTTC. Amino acid sequence: CASSVGEAGSNYGYTF.

The chain employs TRBV6-1 and TRBJ2-7; the match to TRBD2 covers 9 bases. The CDR3 has 14 residues. V lost 6 bases to trimming and J lost 2 bases; unmatched junction nucleotides: 5. The V gene's germline CDR1 is MNHNS and CDR2 SASEGT. CDR3 sequence reads: CASSSSGITYEQYF. Here the CDR3 DNA reads TGTGCCAGCAGCTCTAGCGGGATTACCTACGAGCAGTACTTC.

This clone was recorded only once. The chain couples TRBV7-2 to TRBJ1-5; D is perhaps TRBD1 (5 bases). The CDR3 is made up of 14 amino acids. Germline CDR1 and CDR2: SGHTA and FQGNSA. Trimming shortened V by 5 bases and J by 3 bases, and 11 bases separated the two germline ends. The CDR3 DNA sequence: TGTGCCAGCAGCCCGCTACAGGCCAATCAGCCCCAGCATTTT. Translating it yields CASSPLQANQPQHF.

This CDR3 reads CASRDGPGGANTIYF. CDR3 in DNA: TGTGCCAGCCGCGACGGCCCAGGGGGGGCAAACACCATATATTTT. This chain joins TRBV7-9 and TRBJ1-3; 7 bases map to TRBD1. The ends lost 8 bases at V and 6 bases at J; junction bases unmatched: 13. Germline CDR1 reads SEHNR; CDR2 reads FQNEAQ (reference sequence). CDR3 size: 15 residues.

The chain recombines TRBV9 with TRBJ1-1; D gene uncertain. This CDR3 has 16 residues. Per the germline V gene, CDR1 is SGDLS and CDR2 is YYNGEE. The germline V and J ends were trimmed by 0 bases and 3 bases, with 15 bases remaining between them. The CDR3 DNA reads as TGTGCCAGCAGCGTAGAAGCGAGGGCTGGGGACACTGAAGCTTTCTTT. Its protein is CASSVEARAGDTEAFF.

The V gene is TRBV4-2, the J gene TRBJ1-4, with D perhaps matching TRBD1 (5 bases). The CDR3 runs to 13 residues. V lost 4 bases, J lost 7 bases, and 10 bases lay in between. Germline loops: CDR1 LGHNA, CDR2 YNFKEQ. CDR3 nucleotide sequence: TGTGCCAGCAGCCGAGACGGGGCTGAAAAACTGTTTTTT. This gives the protein CASSRDGAEKLFF.

The V call is TRBV5-4, the J call TRBJ2-5; 7 bases map to TRBD1. Germline-derived CDR1 and CDR2 are SGHNT and YYREEE (reference sequence). The CDR3 loop spans 17 amino acids. With V trimmed by 4 bases and J by 5 bases, 17 bases remained unmatched. The CDR3 sequence is CASSPRGQALVGETQYF. CDR3 sequence (DNA): TGTGCCAGCAGCCCGAGGGGGCAGGCGCTGGTTGGGGAGACCCAGTACTTC.

The gene calls are TRBV30 and TRBJ2-5; no definite D call. V lost 2 bases and J lost 7, with 8 bases in between. The germline gives CDR1 GTSNPN, CDR2 SVGIG (reference sequence). There are 11 residues in the CDR3. CDR3 residues: CAWSPRRTQYF. DNA for the CDR3: TGTGCCTGGAGTCCGCGTAGGACCCAGTACTTC.

The V gene is TRBV30, the J gene TRBJ1-2; D is undetermined. The ends were cut back, 4 bases at V and 5 bases at J, with 14 bases in the middle. This CDR3 region has 13 residues. CDR1 is GTSNPN, CDR2 SVGIG, per germline (reference sequence). CDR3 loop: CAWTPEGLYGYTF. For the CDR3, the DNA is TGTGCCTGGACCCCCGAGGGTTTATATGGCTACACCTTC.